The clone carrying this T cell receptor beta chain was detected only a few times. The sample is drawn from a study of T cells in Graves' hyperthyroidism and ophthalmopathy. This CDR3 comprises 13 residues. Germline CDR1 and CDR2: MNHEY and SVGEGT. Trimming removed 7 bases at V and 6 bases at J, with 16 bases between. Amplification targeted TCR beta CDR3 regions from RNA transcripts. During a first-round RT-PCR of the TCR CDR3, the HTBI primer set was used. TCRdb recomputed calls from the multiplex PCR reads with MiXCR, one row per CDR3 protein. Among around 700,000 distinct CDR3 sequences listed, 18% were seen once.

The sequencing input was blood. V is TRBV6-2 or TRBV6-3 and J is TRBJ2-7; D unclear. The sequence was collected from a woman in her 50s with Graves' hyperthyroidism that later progressed to Graves' ophthalmopathy. The CDR3 loop reads CASIGGLGFEQYF. DNA of the CDR3: TGTGCCAGCATTGGCGGTCTGGGTTTCGAGCAGTACTTC.